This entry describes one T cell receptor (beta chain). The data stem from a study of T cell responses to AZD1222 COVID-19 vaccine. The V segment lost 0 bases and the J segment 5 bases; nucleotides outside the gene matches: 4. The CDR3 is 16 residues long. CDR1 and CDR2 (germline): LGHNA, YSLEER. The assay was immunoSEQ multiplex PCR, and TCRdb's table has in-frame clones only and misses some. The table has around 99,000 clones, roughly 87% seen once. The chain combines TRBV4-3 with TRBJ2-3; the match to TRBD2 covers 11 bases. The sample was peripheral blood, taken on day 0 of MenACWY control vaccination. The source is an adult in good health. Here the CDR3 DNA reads TGCGCCAGCAGCCAAGACCCTAGCGGGGGGAAAGATACGCAGTATTTT. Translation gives CASSQDPSGGKDTQYF.